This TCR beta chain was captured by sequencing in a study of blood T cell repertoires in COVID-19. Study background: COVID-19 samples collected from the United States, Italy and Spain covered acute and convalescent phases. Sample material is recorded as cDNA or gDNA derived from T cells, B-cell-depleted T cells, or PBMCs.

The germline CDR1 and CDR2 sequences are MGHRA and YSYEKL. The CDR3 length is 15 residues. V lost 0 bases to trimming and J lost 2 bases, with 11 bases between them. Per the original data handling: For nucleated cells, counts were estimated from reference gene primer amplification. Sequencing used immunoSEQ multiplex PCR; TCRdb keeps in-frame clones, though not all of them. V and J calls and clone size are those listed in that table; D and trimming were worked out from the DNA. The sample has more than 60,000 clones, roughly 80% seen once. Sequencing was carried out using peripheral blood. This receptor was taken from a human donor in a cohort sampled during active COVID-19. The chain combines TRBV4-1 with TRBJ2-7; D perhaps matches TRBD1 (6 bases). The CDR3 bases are TGCGCCAGCAGCCAAGATCGCTCAGGGGCCTACGAGCAGTACTTC. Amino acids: CASSQDRSGAYEQYF.